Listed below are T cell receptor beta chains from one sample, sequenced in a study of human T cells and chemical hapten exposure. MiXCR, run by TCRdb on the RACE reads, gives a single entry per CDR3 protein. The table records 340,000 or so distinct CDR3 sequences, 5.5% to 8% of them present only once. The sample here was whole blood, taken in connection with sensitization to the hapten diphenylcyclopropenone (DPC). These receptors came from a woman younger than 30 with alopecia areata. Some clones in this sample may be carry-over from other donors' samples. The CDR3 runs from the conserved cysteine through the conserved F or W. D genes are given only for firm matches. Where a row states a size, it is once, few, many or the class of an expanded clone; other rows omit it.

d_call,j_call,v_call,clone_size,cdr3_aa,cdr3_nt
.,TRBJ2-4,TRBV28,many,CASGGKNIQYF,TGTGCCAGCGGTGGCAAAAACATTCAGTACTTC
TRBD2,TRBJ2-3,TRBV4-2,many,CASSQPLASVSADTQYF,TGTGCCAGCAGCCAGCCACTAGCGTCGGTGAGCGCAGATACGCAGTATTTT
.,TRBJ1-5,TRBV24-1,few,CATSDPSTGAQHF,TGTGCCACCAGTGATCCGTCGACAGGAGCCCAGCATTTT
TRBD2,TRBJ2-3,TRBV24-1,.,CATSESGRTDTQYF,TGTGCCACCAGTGAAAGCGGGAGAACAGATACGCAGTATTTT
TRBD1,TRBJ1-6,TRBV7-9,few,CASSLARARGDSPLHF,TGTGCCAGCAGCTTAGCGCGTGCCAGGGGGGATTCACCCCTCCACTTT
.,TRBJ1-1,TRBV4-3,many,CASSQDRVQGYAFF,TGCGCCAGCAGCCAAGATAGGGTACAAGGTTACGCTTTCTTT
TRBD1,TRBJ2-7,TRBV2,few,CASGSGTGGHEQYF,TGTGCCAGCGGTTCCGGGACAGGGGGCCACGAGCAGTACTTC
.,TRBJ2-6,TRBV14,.,CASSQGRAGDTRSGANVLTF,TGTGCCAGCAGCCAAGGCAGAGCAGGCGATACCAGGTCTGGGGCCAACGTCCTGACTTTC
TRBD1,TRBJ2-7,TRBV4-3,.,CASSMGQGAIQQYF,TGCGCCAGCAGCATGGGACAGGGGGCAATACAGCAGTACTTC
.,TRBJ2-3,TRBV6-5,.,CASLGRIQGGTDTQYF,TGTGCCAGCCTCGGTCGGATCCAGGGTGGAACAGATACGCAGTATTTT
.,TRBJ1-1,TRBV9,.,CASTRTAEAEAFF,TGTGCCAGCACCAGGACGGCTGAGGCTGAAGCTTTCTTT
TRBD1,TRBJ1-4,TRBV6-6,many,CASSYGRGRPVEKLFF,TGTGCCAGCAGTTACGGCAGGGGGAGGCCGGTTGAAAAACTGTTTTTT
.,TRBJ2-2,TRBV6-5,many,CASSYYRQWNTGELFF,TGTGCCAGCAGTTACTACAGGCAGTGGAACACCGGGGAGCTGTTTTTT
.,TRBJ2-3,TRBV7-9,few,CASSLVPGTQYF,TGTGCCAGCAGCTTAGTGCCGGGGACGCAGTATTTT
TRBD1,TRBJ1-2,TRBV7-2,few,CASSATGLDYGYTF,TGTGCCAGCAGCGCGACAGGGCTGGACTATGGCTACACCTTC
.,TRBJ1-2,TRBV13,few,CASSLGRSEGNYGYTF,TGTGCCAGCAGCTTAGGCAGGTCGGAAGGGAATTATGGCTACACCTTC
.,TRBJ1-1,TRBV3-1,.,CASSVNSRASEAFF,TGTGCCAGCAGCGTAAATTCCAGGGCGTCTGAAGCTTTCTTT
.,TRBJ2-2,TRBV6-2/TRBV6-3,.,CASSYQDRSPEDGELFF,TGTGCCAGCAGTTACCAAGACAGGAGCCCGGAGGACGGGGAGCTGTTTTTT
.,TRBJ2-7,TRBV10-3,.,CAISAIGGGEQYF,TGTGCCATCAGTGCCATCGGGGGAGGCGAGCAGTACTTC
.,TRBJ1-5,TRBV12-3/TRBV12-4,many,CASSLNYQPQHF,TGTGCCAGCAGTTTAAACTATCAGCCCCAGCATTTT
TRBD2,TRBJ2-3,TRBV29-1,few,CSVGGLAGTDTQYF,TGCAGCGTAGGGGGACTAGCGGGGACAGATACGCAGTATTTT
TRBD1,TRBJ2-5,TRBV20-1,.,CSALRLDRGQETQYF,TGCAGTGCTCTTAGATTGGACAGGGGTCAAGAGACCCAGTACTTC
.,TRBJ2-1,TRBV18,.,CASSKSDSRNEQFF,TGTGCCAGCTCAAAATCGGACTCCCGCAATGAGCAGTTCTTC
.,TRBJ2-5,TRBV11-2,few,CASSLVILETQYF,TGTGCCAGCAGCTTAGTAATACTCGAGACCCAGTACTTC
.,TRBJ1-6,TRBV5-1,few,CASSLGPNGGNSPLHF,TGCGCCAGCAGCTTAGGCCCCAATGGGGGTAATTCACCCCTCCACTTT
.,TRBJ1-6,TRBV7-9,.,CASSSVGTNNSPLHF,TGTGCCAGCAGCAGTGTCGGGACTAATAATTCACCCCTCCACTTT
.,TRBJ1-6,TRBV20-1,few,CSARDASPLHF,TGCAGTGCCCGGGACGCTTCACCCCTCCACTTT
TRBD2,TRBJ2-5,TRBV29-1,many,CSVEVRGGETQYF,TGCAGCGTTGAAGTAAGGGGAGGGGAGACCCAGTACTTC
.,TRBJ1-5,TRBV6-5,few,CASTPTWGAGQPQHF,TGTGCCTCCACACCGACGTGGGGGGCTGGACAGCCCCAGCATTTT
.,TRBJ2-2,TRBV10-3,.,CAIRGTNTGELFF,TGTGCCATCAGGGGTACTAACACCGGGGAGCTGTTTTTT
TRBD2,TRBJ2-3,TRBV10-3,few,CAISDRSGLADNTDTQYF,TGTGCCATCAGTGATAGGAGTGGACTAGCGGATAACACAGATACGCAGTATTTT
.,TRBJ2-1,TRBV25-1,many,CASSGHEQFF,TGTGCCAGCAGTGGGCATGAGCAGTTCTTC
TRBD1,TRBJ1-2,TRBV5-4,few,CASSTGQGTYGYTF,TGTGCCAGCAGTACGGGACAGGGGACCTATGGCTACACCTTC
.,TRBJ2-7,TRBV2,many,CASSTLGRSALAHEQYF,TGTGCCAGCAGTACCCTCGGTAGGTCAGCATTGGCCCACGAGCAGTACTTC
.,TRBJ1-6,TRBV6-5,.,CASSYQDTSSYNSPLHF,TGTGCCAGCAGTTACCAGGACACGAGCTCCTATAATTCACCCCTCCACTTT
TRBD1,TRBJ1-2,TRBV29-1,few,CSAGQGAPYGYTF,TGCAGTGCCGGACAGGGGGCGCCCTATGGCTACACCTTC
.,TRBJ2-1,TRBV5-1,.,CASSSDVNNEQFF,TGCGCCAGCAGCTCCGATGTTAACAATGAGCAGTTCTTC